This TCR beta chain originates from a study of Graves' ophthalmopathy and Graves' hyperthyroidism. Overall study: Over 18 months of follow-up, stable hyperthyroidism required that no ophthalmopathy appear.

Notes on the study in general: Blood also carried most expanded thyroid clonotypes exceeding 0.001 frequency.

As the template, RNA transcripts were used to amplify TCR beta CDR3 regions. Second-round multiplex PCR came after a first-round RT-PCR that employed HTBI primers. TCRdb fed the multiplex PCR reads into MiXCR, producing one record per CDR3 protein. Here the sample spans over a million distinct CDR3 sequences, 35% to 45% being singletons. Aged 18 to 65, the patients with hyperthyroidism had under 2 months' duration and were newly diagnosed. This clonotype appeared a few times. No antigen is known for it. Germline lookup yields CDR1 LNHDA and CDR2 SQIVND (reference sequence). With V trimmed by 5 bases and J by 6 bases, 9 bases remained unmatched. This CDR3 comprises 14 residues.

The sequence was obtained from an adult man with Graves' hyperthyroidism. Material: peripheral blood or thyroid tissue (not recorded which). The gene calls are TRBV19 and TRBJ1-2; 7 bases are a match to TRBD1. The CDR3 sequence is CASSQPSTGNGYTF. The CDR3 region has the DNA TGTGCCAGTAGTCAACCTTCGACAGGGAATGGCTACACCTTC.